A selection of T cell receptor beta chains follows, all from one sample in a study of cytomegalovirus exposure and HLA in healthy donors. Generated by immunoSEQ multiplex PCR, the TCRdb table keeps only in-frame clones and is missing some. The sample table includes roughly 30,000 clones. Sequenced material: PBMCs. Receptors originate from a woman in her thirties or forties in good health and CMV-seropositive. Each CDR3 is given with its conserved first and last residue. Each record gives: CDR3 length, V gene, D gene, J gene, CDR3 DNA, CDR3 protein. The D gene is left open where the match is weak.

>16|TRBV5-1|TRBD1|TRBJ1-2
TGCGCCAGCAGCTCCACCGGGACAGGGGCTAACTATGGCTACACCTTC
CASSSTGTGANYGYTF
>11|TRBV28|-|TRBJ2-2
TGTGCCAGCATGGGCATCAGGGAGCTGTTTTTT
CASMGIRELFF
>16|TRBV29-1|TRBD2|TRBJ2-1
TGCAGCGTTGATACCTCTAGCGGCCGTCGTTACAATGAGCAGTTCTTC
CSVDTSSGRRYNEQFF
>13|TRBV7-8|-|TRBJ2-7
TGTGCCAGCAGCGCGGGACTCGCCTACGAGCAGTACTTC
CASSAGLAYEQYF
>14|TRBV2|-|TRBJ2-2
TGTGCCAGCAGGACTCCACAGGGTAACGGGGAGCTGTTTTTT
CASRTPQGNGELFF
>15|TRBV7-9|TRBD1|TRBJ2-7
TGTGCCAGCAGCTACACAGGGGGCCTGGCTTACGAGCAGTACTTC
CASSYTGGLAYEQYF
>14|TRBV6-5|-|TRBJ1-1
TGTGCCAGCAGTTACTCGGACGGGAGGACTGAAGCTTTCTTT
CASSYSDGRTEAFF
>17|TRBV27|-|TRBJ1-5
TGTGCCAGCAGTTTAACGGGGGGCCCCGCATCTAGTCAGCCCCAGCATTTT
CASSLTGGPASSQPQHF
>12|TRBV19|-|TRBJ2-3
TGTGCCAGTAGCCTAAACACAGATACGCAGTATTTT
CASSLNTDTQYF
>15|TRBV6-5|TRBD1|TRBJ2-7
TGTGCCAGCAGTTATCTGGGACAGGAGTCCTACGAGCAGTACTTC
CASSYLGQESYEQYF
>15|TRBV7-2|TRBD2|TRBJ2-5
TGTGCCAGCAGCTTCGCGGGAGGCGGGGATGGGACCCAGTACTTC
CASSFAGGGDGTQYF
>12|TRBV28|-|TRBJ1-1
TGTGCCAGCAACTACGGTACAGGGAAAGCTTTCTTT
CASNYGTGKAFF
>13|TRBV7-7|TRBD2|TRBJ2-7
TGTGCCAGCAGCTTAGTAGCGGGATACGAGCAGTACTTC
CASSLVAGYEQYF
>15|TRBV7-6|-|TRBJ2-1
TGTGCCAGCAGCTCCCCCTACGGAGTGTACAATGAGCAGTTCTTC
CASSSPYGVYNEQFF
>14|TRBV25-1|-|TRBJ2-7
TGTGCCAGCAGTGGGCCGACACCCACCTACGAGCAGTACTTC
CASSGPTPTYEQYF
>14|TRBV6-5|TRBD2|TRBJ2-1
TGTGCCAGCAGCCCCGGCGGGAGGGGGTATGAGCAGTTCTTC
CASSPGGRGYEQFF
>13|TRBV18|-|TRBJ2-1
TGTGCCAGCTCATCACAACAAAACAATGAGCAGTTCTTC
CASSSQQNNEQFF
>12|TRBV27|-|TRBJ1-1
TGTGCCAGCATTCGTTTGAACACTGAAGCTTTCTTT
CASIRLNTEAFF
>16|TRBV11-1|-|TRBJ1-1
TGTGCCAGCAGCTTTCGCCCAGGGGCGCTGTACACTGAAGCTTTCTTT
CASSFRPGALYTEAFF
>14|TRBV2|TRBD1|TRBJ1-2
TGTGCCAGCAGGCCTTGGGACAGCGACTATGGCTACACCTTC
CASRPWDSDYGYTF
>14|TRBV29-1|-|TRBJ1-1
TGCAGCGTCCCGAGCGAAGGGGAGGCCACTGAAGCTTTCTTT
CSVPSEGEATEAFF
>14|TRBV29-1|TRBD2|TRBJ2-1
TGCAGCGACCTAAGCGGGAGGCCCTACAATGAGCAGTTCTTC
CSDLSGRPYNEQFF
>16|TRBV7-6|-|TRBJ2-7
TGTGCCAGCAGCTTAATGTGGCGGGGTCGCTCCTACGAGCAGTACTTC
CASSLMWRGRSYEQYF
>19|TRBV5-8|-|TRBJ2-6
TGTGCCAGCAGCTTGTTCCAAACGGTACTAGACTCTGGGGCCAACGTCCTGACTTTC
CASSLFQTVLDSGANVLTF
>19|TRBV7-2|-|TRBJ1-3
TGTGCCAGCAGCTTAGATCCCCAGGGATTGGGGGCGGGCGGAAACACCATATATTTT
CASSLDPQGLGAGGNTIYF
>14|TRBV6-5|-|TRBJ2-3
TGTGCCAGCAGTTACACCGGGAGCACAGATACGCAGTATTTT
CASSYTGSTDTQYF
>13|TRBV15|-|TRBJ2-1
TGTGCCACCAGCAGAGCGAGAGGTAGTGAGCAGTTCTTC
CATSRARGSEQFF
>14|TRBV28|TRBD1|TRBJ2-7
TGTGCCAGCCTCACACGGACAGGGATCTACGAGCAGTACTTC
CASLTRTGIYEQYF
>13|TRBV5-4|TRBD2|TRBJ2-7
TGTGCCAGCAGCTTGCGGGCGGGAGGCGAGCAGTACTTC
CASSLRAGGEQYF
>16|TRBV6-6|TRBD2|TRBJ2-7
TGTGCCAGCAGTTACTCCAAGCGGGAGACAACCTACGAGCAGTACTTC
CASSYSKRETTYEQYF
>15|TRBV27|TRBD1|TRBJ1-2
TGTGCCAGCAGTTTATGGGGACAGGGAGGTAGCCGCTACACCTTC
CASSLWGQGGSRYTF
>12|TRBV28|-|TRBJ2-7
TGTGCCAGCAGCTTCTCTAGGTACGAGCAGTACTTC
CASSFSRYEQYF
>14|TRBV9|TRBD2|TRBJ2-5
TGTGCCAGCAGTAGACTAGCGGGAGTGGAGACCCAGTACTTC
CASSRLAGVETQYF
>15|TRBV28|TRBD2|TRBJ2-5
TGTGCCAGCAACCTTCGGACTAGCGGGGGTGGGACCCAGTACTTC
CASNLRTSGGGTQYF
>15|TRBV19|TRBD2|TRBJ2-7
TGTGCCAGTAGGGCGGCGGGGGTGGAGTATTACGAGCAGTACTTC
CASRAAGVEYYEQYF
>14|TRBV5-6|-|TRBJ2-7
TGTGCCAGCAGCTTGGCTCAGGTTTCCTACGAGCAGTACTTC
CASSLAQVSYEQYF
>15|TRBV7-8|TRBD1|TRBJ2-1
TGTGCCAGCAGCTTAAGGGACAGACCTTACAATGAGCAGTTCTTC
CASSLRDRPYNEQFF
>15|TRBV5-5|TRBD1|TRBJ2-7
TGTGCCAGCAGCTTGGGACAGGGGGCCCCCTACGAGCAGTACTTC
CASSLGQGAPYEQYF
>10|TRBV6-1|-|TRBJ1-2
TGTGCCAGCCTCTTCGATGGCTACACCTTC
CASLFDGYTF
>12|TRBV10-2|-|TRBJ2-1
TGCGCCAGCAGTCAACTTGACAATGAGCAGTTCTTC
CASSQLDNEQFF
>14|TRBV2|-|TRBJ2-7
TGTGCCAGCAGTGAAGGTAGTACAGTCTACGAGCAGTACTTC
CASSEGSTVYEQYF
>13|TRBV29-1|-|TRBJ1-1
TGCAGCGTTGAAGGACGCTTTCAGGGAGAAGCTTTCTTT
CSVEGRFQGEAFF
>15|TRBV18|-|TRBJ1-5
TGTGCCAGCTCACCCGCGGATGGCTCGAGGGAGCCCCAGCATTTT
CASSPADGSREPQHF
>13|TRBV28|TRBD1|TRBJ1-1
TGTGCCAGCAGTGACAGGGGAAAGACTGAAGCTTTCTTT
CASSDRGKTEAFF
>15|TRBV28|-|TRBJ1-2
TGTGCCAGCAGTCCAACGGACAGAGGCGTTTCTGGCTACACCTTC
CASSPTDRGVSGYTF
>14|TRBV29-1|TRBD2|TRBJ2-3
TGCAGCGTTGGTAGCGGGAGGTTTTTGGATACGCAGTATTTT
CSVGSGRFLDTQYF
>12|TRBV29-1|-|TRBJ2-1
TGCAGCGTTGTTAGCGGAGACAATGAGCAGTTCTTC
CSVVSGDNEQFF
>15|TRBV6-5|-|TRBJ1-2
TGTGCCAGCTACCGACCAGGGCGTCTAAGCTATGGCTACACCTTC
CASYRPGRLSYGYTF
>13|TRBV4-2|TRBD1|TRBJ1-2
TGTGCCAGCAGCCATGGGACAGCTTATGGCTACACCTTC
CASSHGTAYGYTF
>12|TRBV19|TRBD2|TRBJ2-1
TGTGCCAGTCGCGGCCTAGCGGCTGAGCAGTTCTTC
CASRGLAAEQFF
>12|TRBV28|-|TRBJ2-7
TGTGCCAGCAGTCTCTTAAGGGGGGAGCAGTACTTC
CASSLLRGEQYF
>16|TRBV9|-|TRBJ2-2
TGTGCCAGCAGCGTAGACTCGGGAGCTCGTGCAGGGGAGCTGTTTTTT
CASSVDSGARAGELFF
>15|TRBV5-1|TRBD2|TRBJ2-7
TGCGCCAGCAGCTTGGCCGGCGGGAGGGCCTACGAGCAGTACTTC
CASSLAGGRAYEQYF
>20|TRBV28|TRBD2|TRBJ2-1
TGTGCCAGCAGTTTATGGACGGTGACTAGCGGGGAGAGCTCCTACAATGAGCAGTTCTTC
CASSLWTVTSGESSYNEQFF
>16|TRBV5-1|TRBD2|TRBJ2-3
TGCGCCAGCAGCTTGGTGGTAGCGGGAGGGGGAGATACGCAGTATTTT
CASSLVVAGGGDTQYF
>13|TRBV29-1|-|TRBJ1-5
TGCAGCGTTCTTAGTACGGGGGATCAGCCCCAGCATTTT
CSVLSTGDQPQHF
>16|TRBV27|TRBD2|TRBJ2-1
TGTGCCAGCAGTCCCCCGTCTAGCGGGCTAGACAATGAGCAGTTCTTC
CASSPPSSGLDNEQFF